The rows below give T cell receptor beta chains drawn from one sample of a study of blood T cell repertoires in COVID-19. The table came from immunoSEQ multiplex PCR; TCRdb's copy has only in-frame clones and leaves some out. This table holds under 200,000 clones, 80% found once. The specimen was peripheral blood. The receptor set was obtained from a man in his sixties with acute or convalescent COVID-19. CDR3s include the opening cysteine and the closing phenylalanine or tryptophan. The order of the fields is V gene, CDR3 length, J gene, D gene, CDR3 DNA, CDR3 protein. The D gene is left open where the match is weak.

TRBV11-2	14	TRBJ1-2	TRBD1	TGTGCCAGCAGCTTAGGACAGGGGGCTGTTGGCTACACCTTC	CASSLGQGAVGYTF
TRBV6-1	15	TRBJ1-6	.	TGTGCCAGCAGTGAAATCAAAGGGAGTAATTCACCCCTCCACTTT	CASSEIKGSNSPLHF
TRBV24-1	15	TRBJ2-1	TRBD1	TGTGCCACCAGCGCTCCGGGACAGGGCTACAATGAGCAGTTCTTC	CATSAPGQGYNEQFF
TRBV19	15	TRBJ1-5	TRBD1	TGTGCCAGTAGTAGATCAGGGGGAGTAAATCAGCCCCAGCATTTT	CASSRSGGVNQPQHF
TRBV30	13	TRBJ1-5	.	TGTGCCTGGAGTGTACAGGTTGCGGAGCCCCAGCATTTT	CAWSVQVAEPQHF
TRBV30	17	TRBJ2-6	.	TGTGCCTGGGATAGGTTAACAGGCCACTCTGGGGCCAACGTCCTGACTTTC	CAWDRLTGHSGANVLTF
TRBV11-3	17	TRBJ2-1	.	TGTGCCAGCAGCTTTAAATCAGGGGCTCTAACCAACAATGAGCAGTTCTTC	CASSFKSGALTNNEQFF
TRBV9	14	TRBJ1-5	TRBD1	TGTGCCAGCAGCGCAGGGACAGGGGATCAGCCCCAGCATTTT	CASSAGTGDQPQHF
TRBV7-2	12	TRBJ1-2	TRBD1	TGTGCCAGCAGCTTAACCGGGACAGGATACACCTTC	CASSLTGTGYTF
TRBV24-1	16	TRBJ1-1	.	TGTGCCACCAGTCCTAACGCCCGGAGCAGGAACACTGAAGCTTTCTTT	CATSPNARSRNTEAFF
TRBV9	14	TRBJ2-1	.	TGTGCCAGCAGCGCTAGTTACTCCTACAATGAGCAGTTCTTC	CASSASYSYNEQFF
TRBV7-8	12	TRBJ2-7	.	TGTGCCAGCAGCCGAAATCGGTACGAGCAGTACTTC	CASSRNRYEQYF
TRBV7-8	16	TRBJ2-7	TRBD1	TGTGCCAGCAGCCCCCCCCCGGGACAGGGGGCCTACGAGCAGTACTTC	CASSPPPGQGAYEQYF
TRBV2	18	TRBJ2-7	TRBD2	TGTGCCAGCAGTGATATCGTAGCCGTAGCGGGCAGCTCCTACGAGCAGTACTTC	CASSDIVAVAGSSYEQYF
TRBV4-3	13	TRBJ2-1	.	TGCGCCAGCAGCCAAGAAATCAACAATGAGCAGTTCTTC	CASSQEINNEQFF
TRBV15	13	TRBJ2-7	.	TGTGCCACCAGCTTTGACCGGGACTACGAGCAGTACTTC	CATSFDRDYEQYF